The 20 T cell receptor beta chains below come from one sample, sequenced in a study of T cells in Graves' hyperthyroidism and ophthalmopathy. Template material for amplifying TCR beta CDR3 regions consisted of RNA transcripts. An initial round of RT-PCR targeting the TCR CDR3 relied on the HTBI primer set. TCRdb passed the multiplex PCR reads through MiXCR, listing each CDR3 protein once. The table includes approximately 610,000 distinct CDR3 sequences, about 15% detected once. Specimen: blood. All receptors come from a woman aged 40 to 50 with Graves' ophthalmopathy.

This clonotype appeared many times. V gene TRBV5-4 combines with J gene TRBJ1-1; the D gene is possibly TRBD1 (5 bases). Deletions cut 5 bases from V and 1 base from J, with 12 bases between. Germline assignment: CDR1 SGHNT and CDR2 YYREEE (reference sequence). The length of the CDR3 is 14 residues. The CDR3 is CASRPGTWNTEAFF. CDR3 nucleotides: TGTGCCAGCAGACCTGGGACTTGGAACACTGAAGCTTTCTTT.

This clonotype came up many times. The V call is TRBV11-2, the J call TRBJ2-5; D might be TRBD2 (6 bases). Trimming removed 5 bases from V and 2 bases from J, with 12 bases in between. Germline lookup yields CDR1 SGHAT and CDR2 FQNNGV. The CDR3 is 14 amino acids. The CDR3 here is CASSPGGIQETQYF. CDR3 DNA sequence: TGTGCCAGCAGCCCCGGCGGGATACAAGAGACCCAGTACTTC.

This clonotype has a count of ten or more. The CDR3 sequence: CASSSSLRGGREEQYF. CDR3 nucleotides: TGTGCCAGCAGCTCCTCTTTGAGGGGAGGAAGGGAAGAGCAGTACTTC. This chain uses TRBV6-5 with TRBJ2-7, with a possible D match to TRBD2 (6 bases). The CDR3 runs to 16 residues. V dropped 6 bases and J dropped 7 bases, with 25 bases sitting between them. Germline V lookup: CDR1 MNHEY, CDR2 SVGAGI.

This clonotype was counted many times. The chain combines TRBV27 with TRBJ2-2, with 7 bases fitting TRBD1. V shed 5 bases and J 5 bases; nucleotides not matched to a gene: 11. There are 16 residues in the CDR3. Germline V gene sequence: CDR1 MNHEY, CDR2 SMNVEV (reference sequence). CDR3 sequence reads: CASSVDRAPWTGELFF. DNA for the CDR3: TGTGCCAGCAGTGTTGACAGGGCCCCGTGGACCGGGGAGCTGTTTTTT.

This clonotype was seen a handful of times. CDR3 bases: TGTGCCAGCAGCAATACTCCTAGGGGCGACTATGGCTACACCTTC. Encoded protein: CASSNTPRGDYGYTF. The V and J genes are TRBV11-3 and TRBJ1-2; maybe TRBD1 (5 bases). V lost 5 bases, J lost 3 bases, and 16 bases lay in between. Germline assignment: CDR1 SGHNT and CDR2 YENEEA. The CDR3 loop spans 15 amino acids.

In its sample, this clonotype was seen a few times. A much larger clone sits a single nucleotide away, making a read error possible. The CDR3 does not end in the conserved phenylalanine or tryptophan, so this is likely a read error. The V call is TRBV6-2 or TRBV6-3, the J call TRBJ2-6; D possibly corresponds to TRBD1 (6 bases). Germline V gives CDR1 MNHEY, CDR2 SVGEGT. The ends were cut back, 6 bases at V and 2 bases at J, with 11 bases in the middle. This CDR3 contains 15 residues. The CDR3 sequence is CASSPRGPGANVLTL. The CDR3 DNA reads TGTGCCAGCAGCCCCAGGGGACCTGGGGCCAACGTCCTGACTCTC.

The table lists this clonotype with many counts. V usage is TRBV28 and J usage is TRBJ2-7; TRBD2 might be the D (6 bases). The germline CDR1 and CDR2 sequences are MDHEN and SYDVKM. The CDR3 has 15 amino acids. The ends were cut back, 5 bases at V and 2 bases at J, with 16 bases in the middle. The CDR3 DNA sequence: TGTGCCAGCAGTCGGGGAGGTAGCGGCACCTACGAGCAGTACTTC. Its translation: CASSRGGSGTYEQYF. Filled out from reference TRBV28 and TRBJ2-7, the complete variable domain reads DVKVTQSSRYLVKRTGEKVFLECVQDMDHENMFWYRQDPGLGLRLIYFSYDVKMKEKGDIPEGYSVSREKKERFSLILESASTNQTSMYLCASSRGGSGTYEQYFGPGTRLTVT.

This clonotype was counted at least ten times. Here the CDR3 DNA reads TGTGCCAGTAGTGCCCCGGGGAGGGATGCTTTCTTT. It yields the protein CASSAPGRDAFF. This sequence joins TRBV19 and TRBJ1-1; D is undetermined. The CDR3 contains 12 residues. Trimming shortened V by 5 bases and J by 11 bases, and 15 bases separated the two germline ends. CDR1 and CDR2 from the germline V gene are LNHDA and SQIVND (reference sequence).

This clonotype was picked up many times. The chain combines TRBV18 with TRBJ2-5; 10 bases align to TRBD2. Germline V lookup: CDR1 KGHSH, CDR2 LQKENI. This CDR3 contains 16 residues. After removal of 5 bases from V and 5 bases from J, the junction contained 11 bases not matched to a gene. DNA for the CDR3: TGTGCCAGCTCAACAAGTCTAGCGGGAGTTTATGAGACCCAGTACTTC. Residues: CASSTSLAGVYETQYF.

This clonotype was seen repeatedly, ten times or more. The genes are TRBV27 and TRBJ2-5; D unresolved. Germline V CDR1 and CDR2: MNHEY, SMNVEV (reference sequence). V shed 1 base and J shed 0 bases, with 3 bases lying between them. The CDR3 has 13 amino acids. CDR3 in amino acids: CASSLYNQETQYF. DNA for the CDR3: TGTGCCAGCAGTTTATACAACCAAGAGACCCAGTACTTC.

Many counts were recorded for this clonotype. This chain uses TRBV12-3 or TRBV12-4 with TRBJ1-5; 7 bases map to TRBD1. Unmatched junction bases numbered 5, after V lost 5 bases and J lost 1 base. The CDR3 runs to 15 residues. CDR3 residues: CASSLETGSNQPQHF. In DNA, the CDR3 is TGTGCCAGCAGTCTAGAGACAGGGAGCAATCAGCCCCAGCATTTT.

This clonotype was observed at least ten times. V usage is TRBV7-9 and J usage is TRBJ1-2, with D tentatively TRBD1 (6 bases). This CDR3 region has 12 residues. Germline-derived CDR1 and CDR2 are SEHNR and FQNEAQ (reference sequence). Trimming pared 10 bases from V and 5 bases from J, leaving 14 bases between. The CDR3 loop reads CATGTQLYGYTF. In DNA, the CDR3 is TGTGCCACCGGGACACAGCTTTATGGCTACACCTTC.

The chain has TRBV20-1 and TRBJ1-1; perhaps TRBD1 as D (5 bases). This CDR3 contains 11 residues. Germline CDR1 DFQATT, CDR2 SNEGSKA (reference sequence). Here the CDR3 DNA reads TGCAGGGTGACAGAGAACACTGAAGCTTTCTTT. As protein: CRVTENTEAFF.

This clonotype was detected ten times or more. CDR3 sequence (DNA): TGTGCCAGCACCGACAGGGACAATCAGCCCCAGCATTTT. This codes for CASTDRDNQPQHF. The chain has TRBV6-5 and TRBJ1-5; 7 positions match TRBD1. V shed 7 bases and J 3 bases; nucleotides not matched to a gene: 3. The CDR3 consists of 13 residues. Germline V gene sequence: CDR1 MNHEY, CDR2 SVGAGI.

This clonotype was detected many times. This chain connects TRBV5-1 to TRBJ1-1, with D possibly TRBD1 on 5 matching bases. V was trimmed by 4 bases and J by 3 bases, leaving 19 bases between them. The CDR3 totals 16 residues. Germline CDR1 is SGHRS and CDR2 is YFSETQ. CDR3 DNA: TGCGCCAGCAGCCTGGGGCGGGGACTTGGGGACACTGAAGCTTTCTTT. Protein sequence: CASSLGRGLGDTEAFF.

The CDR3: CAISESRGNTEAFF. In DNA, the CDR3 is TGTGCCATCAGTGAGTCAAGGGGGAACACTGAAGCTTTCTTT. The rearrangement uses TRBV10-3 and TRBJ1-1, with D maybe TRBD1 (5 bases). The V gene lost 0 bases and the J gene lost 1 base, with 6 bases spanning the gap. The CDR3 is 14 residues long. Germline CDR1 and CDR2: ENHRY and SYGVKD.

The rearrangement joins TRBV20-1 to TRBJ1-5; D is perhaps TRBD1 (5 bases). Germline V gene data show CDR1 as DFQATT and CDR2 as SNEGSKA (reference sequence). Trimming took 0 bases from V and 2 from J, leaving 17 bases between them. The CDR3 sequence is 17 residues long. This CDR3 reads CSARDLGGVFRNQPQHF. The CDR3 nucleotides are TGCAGTGCTAGAGATCTCGGGGGGGTTTTCCGCAATCAGCCCCAGCATTTT.

This clonotype was seen a few times. The chain employs TRBV20-1 and TRBJ1-2; D is ambiguous. V was trimmed by 1 base and J by 5 bases, leaving 14 bases between them. This CDR3 spans 14 amino acids. The germline V gene has CDR1 DFQATT and CDR2 SNEGSKA (reference sequence). Here the CDR3 reads CSARGLGRAYGYTF. CDR3 in DNA: TGCAGTGCTAGAGGCCTCGGCCGCGCATATGGCTACACCTTC.

This clonotype was observed at least ten times. The chain recombines TRBV5-1 with TRBJ2-7; weak D call: TRBD2 (6 bases). Germline V gives CDR1 SGHRS, CDR2 YFSETQ. Trimming pared 4 bases from V and 0 bases from J, leaving 14 bases between. This CDR3 comprises 15 residues. The CDR3 DNA is TGCGCCAGCAGCGTCGATCCCGGGAGCTCCTACGAGCAGTACTTC. Amino acid sequence: CASSVDPGSSYEQYF.

This clonotype has ten or more counts. The J gene is TRBJ2-7, the V gene TRBV12-3 or TRBV12-4; 10 bases agree with TRBD1. The CDR3 has 15 residues. The J segment lost 4 bases and the V segment lost 3 bases, leaving 6 bases of the junction unmatched. The CDR3 DNA is TGTGCCAGCAGTTTTGGGGGACAGGGGTCGTACGAGCAGTACTTC. Translation: CASSFGGQGSYEQYF.